The 21 T cell receptor beta chains reported below all come from one sample, sequenced in a study of HIV-infected patients and healthy controls. cDNA was made from 400 to 500 ng RNA using alpha and beta constant primers. Each of the alpha and beta chains got its own library through chain-specific third strand synthesis with indices. TCRdb processed the 5' RACE reads anew with MiXCR; each CDR3 protein has one entry. The sample has approximately 11,000 distinct CDR3 sequences; approximately 6% are singletons. Follow-up blood was drawn about 14 weeks, roughly three months, after antiretroviral therapy began. Whole blood was used without fractionation, so all unsorted peripheral T cells were included. The sample was blood, taken during antiretroviral therapy. These TCRs come from an adult with HIV infection. The donor label of this sample is uncertain.

This clonotype was recorded at least ten times. The V gene is TRBV29-1, the J gene TRBJ1-1; D remains unclear. The CDR3 extends over 13 amino acids. With 6 bases removed from V and 5 bases from J, the gap between germline ends came to 16 bases. Per the germline V gene, CDR1 is SQVTM and CDR2 is ANQGSEA. CDR3 DNA: TGCAGCGTCCGTCCGGGAAGCGCGACTGAAGCTTTCTTT. Its protein is CSVRPGSATEAFF.

The chain links TRBV19 to TRBJ2-7, with 7 bases that match TRBD2. With V trimmed by 6 bases and J by 4 bases, 9 bases remained unmatched. This CDR3 spans 14 amino acids. Germline V gene data show CDR1 as LNHDA and CDR2 as SQIVND (reference sequence). This CDR3 reads CASSQAGTLYEQYF. The CDR3 DNA is TGTGCCAGTAGCCAAGCGGGGACCCTTTACGAGCAGTACTTC.

V gene TRBV29-1 combines with J gene TRBJ2-7, with 9 bases matching TRBD1. V shed 6 bases, J shed 9 bases, and the junction held 12 bases outside the gene matches. This CDR3 comprises 13 residues. Looked up from germline, CDR1 is SQVTM and CDR2 is ANQGSEA. Here the CDR3 reads CSVKEGTGSGQYF. CDR3 bases: TGCAGCGTCAAAGAAGGGACAGGGTCGGGGCAGTACTTC.

This clonotype was picked up many times. The genes are TRBV29-1 and TRBJ2-3; unclear D gene. Looked up from germline, CDR1 is SQVTM and CDR2 is ANQGSEA. The length of the CDR3 is 10 residues. The CDR3 DNA follows: TGCAGTTCCGTCACAGATACGCAGTATTTT. This sequence encodes CSSVTDTQYF.

There are a few counts of this clonotype. The CDR3 DNA follows: TGCAGTGCTAGGACGGGGGGTAATGAAAAACTGTTTTTT. It codes for CSARTGGNEKLFF. This chain joins TRBV20-1 and TRBJ1-4, with a possible D match to TRBD1 (5 bases). V lost 3 bases, J lost 4 bases, and 9 bases lay in between. Per the germline V gene, CDR1 is DFQATT and CDR2 is SNEGSKA (reference sequence). CDR3 length: 13 amino acids.

Comments on this clonotype: Since the CDR3 does not end with the conserved phenylalanine or tryptophan, this likely comes from a read error. The limits of the CDR3 on the DNA are not certain, so only TCRdb's listed CDR3 is given. V and J are TRBV6-9 and TRBJ2-7; the table's TRBD1 call for D was not verified on the DNA. The CDR3 length equals 11 residues, ends included. Germline V lookup: CDR1 MNHGY, CDR2 SVAAGI. CDR3 sequence: CASSSTRDNPL.

This clonotype was found many times. The chain couples TRBV7-9 to TRBJ2-5; no definite D call. Per the germline V gene, CDR1 is SEHNR and CDR2 is FQNEAQ (reference sequence). CDR3 length: 14 amino acids. V lost 2 bases and J lost 3, with 10 bases in between. CDR3 nucleotide sequence: TGTGCCAGCAGCTTATATGGGGTGGAAGAGACCCAGTACTTC. This gives the protein CASSLYGVEETQYF.

Ten or more counts support this clonotype. The chain is built from TRBV12-3 or TRBV12-4 and TRBJ2-1; 9 bases map to TRBD1. Losses at the gene ends were 6 bases for V and 4 bases for J; bases not matched to a gene: 7. The CDR3 length is 15 residues. The CDR3 reads CASRVGQGVYNEQFF. Here the CDR3 DNA reads TGTGCCAGCAGGGTGGGACAGGGAGTTTACAATGAGCAGTTCTTC.

This clonotype was counted once. Germline is not matched at one junction end, which may reflect a read error. The DNA for the CDR3 is TGTGCCATCAGTGATTTCGGGGAGACCCAGTACTTC. The encoded protein is CAISDFGETQYF. This chain uses TRBV24-1 with TRBJ2-5; D unclear. There are 12 residues in the CDR3. Germline assignment: CDR1 KGHDR and CDR2 SFDVKD.

This clonotype was counted ten times or more. V is TRBV6-2 or TRBV6-3 and J is TRBJ1-5, with no clear D. The CDR3 is 17 residues long. CDR1 is MNHEY and CDR2 is SVGEGT in the germline V gene. V was shortened by 2 bases and J by 5 bases, with 19 bases between the two germline ends. CDR3 nucleotides: TGTGCCAGCAGTTACCCTGGGAGGCCCATTGGGGATCAGCCCCAGCATTTT. Its protein product is CASSYPGRPIGDQPQHF.

The chain employs TRBV11-3 and TRBJ2-2; D unresolved. Germline CDR1 and CDR2: SGHNT and YENEEA. V was cut by 0 bases and J by 2 bases, with 7 bases left in between. The CDR3 is 15 amino acids. The CDR3 loop is CASSLEGSNTGELFF. Here the CDR3 DNA reads TGTGCCAGCAGCTTAGAGGGCAGTAACACCGGGGAGCTGTTTTTT. The whole variable domain, filled in from reference TRBV11-3 and TRBJ2-2, reads EAGVVQSPRYKIIEKKQPVAFWCNPISGHNTLYWYLQNLGQGPELLIRYENEEAVDDSQLPKDRFSAERLKGVDSTLKIQPAELGDSAVYLCASSLEGSNTGELFFGEGSRLTVL.

The rearrangement uses TRBV3-1 and TRBJ2-2; D is uncertain. CDR1 is LGHDT and CDR2 is YNNKEL in the germline V gene (reference sequence). This CDR3 has 15 residues. Trimming cost V 1 base and J 4 bases, with 10 bases left between them. This chain's CDR3 is CASSQGMGATGELFF. CDR3 bases: TGTGCCAGCAGCCAAGGGATGGGCGCCACCGGGGAGCTGTTTTTT.

There are a few counts of this clonotype. The chain is built from TRBV19 and TRBJ2-5; D ambiguous. The V gene lost 5 bases and the J gene lost 4 bases, with 11 bases spanning the gap. This CDR3 has 13 residues. CDR1 is LNHDA, CDR2 SQIVND, per germline (reference sequence). The CDR3 nucleotides read TGTGCCAGTAGTCGGGCTGTAGCAGAGACCCAGTACTTC. This codes for CASSRAVAETQYF. Complete variable domain (other parts from reference TRBV19 and TRBJ2-5): DGGITQSPKYLFRKEGQNVTLSCEQNLNHDAMYWYRQDPGQGLRLIYYSQIVNDFQKGDIAEGYSVSREKKESFPLTVTSAQKNPTAFYLCASSRAVAETQYFGPGTRLLVL.

This clonotype was detected many times. The J gene is TRBJ2-7, the V gene TRBV27; 11 positions agree with TRBD1. The germline gives CDR1 MNHEY, CDR2 SMNVEV (reference sequence). The CDR3 has 15 amino acids. J lost 6 bases, V lost 6 bases, and 10 bases had no gene match. The CDR3 nucleotides are TGTGCCAGCAGCCTGGGGGACAGGGGGTTTGTCGAGCAGTACTTC. It codes for CASSLGDRGFVEQYF.

This clonotype appeared many times. This chain links TRBV3-1 with TRBJ1-5, with TRBD1 matching over 8 bases. Germline V gives CDR1 LGHDT, CDR2 YNNKEL (reference sequence). V lost 3 bases to trimming and J lost 2 bases; unmatched junction nucleotides: 6. The CDR3 runs to 16 residues. CDR3 bases: TGTGCCAGCAGCCAGGATCACAGGGGGGGCAATCAGCCCCAGCATTTT. This codes for CASSQDHRGGNQPQHF.

This clonotype was seen only a few times. The chain is built from TRBV5-1 and TRBJ2-3, with 8 nucleotides matching TRBD2. The V segment lost 5 bases and the J segment 6 bases; nucleotides outside the gene matches: 8. This CDR3 has 14 amino acids. CDR1 SGHRS and CDR2 YFSETQ come from the germline V gene. CDR3 sequence: CASSRREVRDTQYF. DNA for the CDR3: TGCGCCAGCAGTCGGCGGGAGGTGCGGGATACGCAGTATTTT.

This clonotype occurred many times. The J gene is TRBJ2-7, the V gene TRBV29-1, with 8 positions matching TRBD1. V lost 7 bases to trimming and J lost 0 bases; unmatched junction nucleotides: 5. Germline CDR1 reads SQVTM; CDR2 reads ANQGSEA. The CDR3 totals 13 residues. The CDR3 here is CSARGQDSYEQYF. The CDR3 coding sequence is TGCAGCGCCAGGGGACAGGACTCCTACGAGCAGTACTTC.

This clonotype was counted at least ten times. The chain uses TRBV7-9 and TRBJ1-1, with a tentative D call TRBD1 (6 bases). The germline V gene has CDR1 SEHNR and CDR2 FQNEAQ (reference sequence). The CDR3 extends over 13 amino acids. Trimming took 5 bases from V and 3 from J, leaving 10 bases between them. CDR3 coding DNA: TGTGCCAGCAGCGCGACAGGCGACACTGAAGCTTTCTTT. This sequence encodes CASSATGDTEAFF.

By frequency in the sample, this clonotype is medium-sized (0.01 to 0.1%). The rearrangement joins TRBV10-3 to TRBJ2-2, with 9 bases identical to TRBD1. CDR3 length equals 13 residues. Per germline, CDR1 ENHRY and CDR2 SYGVKD. Trimming at V came to 5 bases and at J to 10 bases, leaving 5 bases not matched to a gene. The CDR3 reads CAISPGQGAELFF. DNA for the CDR3: TGTGCCATCAGTCCGGGACAGGGAGCGGAGCTGTTTTTT.

At least ten counts were recorded for this clonotype. This chain connects TRBV29-1 to TRBJ1-2, with D hard to call. From germline, CDR1 is SQVTM and CDR2 ANQGSEA. Trimming pared 3 bases from V and 6 bases from J, leaving 17 bases between. This CDR3 comprises 14 residues. The CDR3 loop reads CSVEQETVDDGYTF. CDR3 sequence (DNA): TGCAGCGTTGAGCAGGAAACCGTCGATGATGGCTACACCTTC.

At least ten counts were recorded for this clonotype. The chain joins TRBV7-6 to TRBJ2-5; no reliable D call. Germline CDR1 is SGHVS and CDR2 is FNYEAQ. The CDR3 has 12 amino acids. V lost 4 bases and J lost 5, with 8 bases in between. The DNA for the CDR3 is TGTGCCAGCAGCTCTACATGGGAGACCCAGTACTTC. Translating it yields CASSSTWETQYF.